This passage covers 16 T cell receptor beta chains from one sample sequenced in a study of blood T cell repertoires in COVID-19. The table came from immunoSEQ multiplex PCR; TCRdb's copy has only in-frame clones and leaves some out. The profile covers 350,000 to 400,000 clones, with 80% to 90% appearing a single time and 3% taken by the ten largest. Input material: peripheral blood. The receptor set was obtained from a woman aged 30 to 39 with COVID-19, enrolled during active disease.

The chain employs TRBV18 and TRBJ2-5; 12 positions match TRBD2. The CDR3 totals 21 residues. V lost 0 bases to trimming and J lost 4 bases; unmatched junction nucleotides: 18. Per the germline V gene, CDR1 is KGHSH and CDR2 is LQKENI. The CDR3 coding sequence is TGTGCCAGCTCACCACCCTCTACCGGGACTAGCGGGTACCCAAAACCAGAGACCCAGTACTTC. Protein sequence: CASSPPSTGTSGYPKPETQYF. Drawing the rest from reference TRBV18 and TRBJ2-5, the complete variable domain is NAGVMQNPRHLVRRRGQEARLRCSPMKGHSHVYWYRQLPEEGLKFMVYLQKENIIDESGMPKERFSAEFPKEGPSILRIQQVVRGDSAAYFCASSPPSTGTSGYPKPETQYFGPGTRLLVL.

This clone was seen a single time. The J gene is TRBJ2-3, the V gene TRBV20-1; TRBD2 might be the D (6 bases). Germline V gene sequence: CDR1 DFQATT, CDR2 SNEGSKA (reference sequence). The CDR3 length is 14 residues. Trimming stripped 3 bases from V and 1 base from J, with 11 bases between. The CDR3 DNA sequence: TGCAGTGCTAGTTCTAGCGATGGCACAGATACGCAGTATTTT. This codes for CSASSSDGTDTQYF.

The CDR3 region has the DNA TGTGCCACCAACCCGGGGGGGGCGGAATTCACAGATACGCAGTATTTT. Encoded protein: CATNPGGAEFTDTQYF. The chain is built from TRBV19 and TRBJ2-3, with 8 positions matching TRBD2. Germline CDR1 LNHDA, CDR2 SQIVND (reference sequence). The CDR3 runs 16 residues. The trim removed 10 bases at V and 2 bases at J, leaving 14 bases unmatched.

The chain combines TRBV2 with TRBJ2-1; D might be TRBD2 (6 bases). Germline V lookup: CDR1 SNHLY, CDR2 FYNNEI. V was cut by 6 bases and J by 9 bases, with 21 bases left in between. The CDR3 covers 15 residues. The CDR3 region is CASRGDFLRWGEQFF. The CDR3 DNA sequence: TGTGCCAGCAGGGGGGACTTCCTACGGTGGGGTGAGCAGTTCTTC.

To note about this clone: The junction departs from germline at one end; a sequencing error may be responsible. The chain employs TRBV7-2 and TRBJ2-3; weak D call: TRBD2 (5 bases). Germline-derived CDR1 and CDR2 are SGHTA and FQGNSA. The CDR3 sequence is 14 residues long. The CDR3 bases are TGTGCCAGCAGCCTAGCCCGGGTCACAGATACGCAGTATTTT. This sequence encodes CASSLARVTDTQYF.

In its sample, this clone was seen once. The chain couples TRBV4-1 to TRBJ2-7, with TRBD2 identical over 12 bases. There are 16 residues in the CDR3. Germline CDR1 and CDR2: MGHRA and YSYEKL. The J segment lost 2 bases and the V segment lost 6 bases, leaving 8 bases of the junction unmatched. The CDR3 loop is CASRGALAGGPYEQYF. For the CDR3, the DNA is TGCGCCAGCAGAGGGGCGCTAGCGGGGGGGCCCTACGAGCAGTACTTC.

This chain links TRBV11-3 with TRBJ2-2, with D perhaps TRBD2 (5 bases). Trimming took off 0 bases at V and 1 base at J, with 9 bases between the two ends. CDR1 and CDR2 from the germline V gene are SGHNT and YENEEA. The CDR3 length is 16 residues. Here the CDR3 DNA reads TGTGCCAGCAGCTTAGATCCGGAGGTGAACACCGGGGAGCTGTTTTTT. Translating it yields CASSLDPEVNTGELFF.

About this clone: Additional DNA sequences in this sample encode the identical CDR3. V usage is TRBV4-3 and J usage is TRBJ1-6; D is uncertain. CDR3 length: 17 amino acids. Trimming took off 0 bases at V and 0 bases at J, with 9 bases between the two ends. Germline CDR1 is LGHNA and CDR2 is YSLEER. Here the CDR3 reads CASSQDPVSSYNSPLHF. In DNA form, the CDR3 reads TGCGCCAGCAGCCAAGATCCGGTGAGCTCCTATAATTCACCCCTCCACTTT.

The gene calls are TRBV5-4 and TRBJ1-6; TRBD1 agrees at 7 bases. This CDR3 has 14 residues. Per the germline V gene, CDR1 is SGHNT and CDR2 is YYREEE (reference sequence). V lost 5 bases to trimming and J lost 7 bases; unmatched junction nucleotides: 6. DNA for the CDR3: TGTGCCAGCAGTCGTGACAGGGAAAATTCACCCCTCCACTTT. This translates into CASSRDRENSPLHF.

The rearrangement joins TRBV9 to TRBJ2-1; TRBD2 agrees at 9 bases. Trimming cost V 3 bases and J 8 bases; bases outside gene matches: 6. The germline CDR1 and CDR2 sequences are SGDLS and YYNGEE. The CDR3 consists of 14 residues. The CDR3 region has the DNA TGTGCCAGCAGCGATAGCGGGAGTGTCGATGAGCAGTTCTTC. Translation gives CASSDSGSVDEQFF.

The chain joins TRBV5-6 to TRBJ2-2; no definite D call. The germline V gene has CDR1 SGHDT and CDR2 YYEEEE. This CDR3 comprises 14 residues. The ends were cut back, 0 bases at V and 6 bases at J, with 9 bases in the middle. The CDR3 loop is CASSLAVAAGELFF. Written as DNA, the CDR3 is TGTGCCAGCAGCTTGGCTGTGGCGGCCGGGGAGCTGTTTTTT.

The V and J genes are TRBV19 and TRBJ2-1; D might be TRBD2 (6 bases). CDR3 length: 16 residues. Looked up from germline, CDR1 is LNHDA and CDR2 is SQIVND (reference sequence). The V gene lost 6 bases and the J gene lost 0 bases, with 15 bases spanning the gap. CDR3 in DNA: TGTGCCAGTAGCGACTTGGGAGGCAGCTCCTACAATGAGCAGTTCTTC. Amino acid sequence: CASSDLGGSSYNEQFF.

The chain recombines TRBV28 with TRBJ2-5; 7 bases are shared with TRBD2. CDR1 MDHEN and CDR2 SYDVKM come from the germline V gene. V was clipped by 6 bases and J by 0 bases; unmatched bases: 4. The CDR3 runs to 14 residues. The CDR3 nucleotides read TGTGCCAGCAGGCATCTAGCGGACCAAGAGACCCAGTACTTC. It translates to CASRHLADQETQYF.

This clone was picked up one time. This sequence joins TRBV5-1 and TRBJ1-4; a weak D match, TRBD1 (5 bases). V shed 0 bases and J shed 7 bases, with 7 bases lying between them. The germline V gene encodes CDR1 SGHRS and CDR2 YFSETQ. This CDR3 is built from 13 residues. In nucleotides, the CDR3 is TGCGCCAGCAGCTTGGGTCAGGGTGAAAAACTGTTTTTT. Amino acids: CASSLGQGEKLFF.

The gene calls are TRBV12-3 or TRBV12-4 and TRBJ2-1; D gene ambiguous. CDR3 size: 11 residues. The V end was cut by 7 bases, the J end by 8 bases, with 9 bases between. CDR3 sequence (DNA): TGTGCCAGCACCTTGGAGTATGAGCAGTTCTTC. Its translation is CASTLEYEQFF.

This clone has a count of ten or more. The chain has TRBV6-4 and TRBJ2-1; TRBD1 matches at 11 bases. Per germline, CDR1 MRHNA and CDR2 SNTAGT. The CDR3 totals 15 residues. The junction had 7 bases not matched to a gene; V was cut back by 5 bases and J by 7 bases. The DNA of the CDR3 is TGTGCCAGCAGTCCCCCGGGACAGGGGGAGAATGAGCAGTTCTTC. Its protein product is CASSPPGQGENEQFF.